This section outlines one TCR beta chain sequence together with its context. The data were obtained in a study of T cells in Graves' hyperthyroidism and ophthalmopathy. Study details: The authors collected peripheral blood at initial diagnosis, before any treatment.

It was considered stable Graves' hyperthyroidism when ophthalmopathy did not progress within 18 months. CDR1 is MDHEN, CDR2 SYDVKM, per germline. Trimming stripped 6 bases from V and 2 bases from J, with 13 bases between. This CDR3 contains 14 residues. Using RNA transcripts as the source, TCR beta CDR3 regions were amplified. TCR CDR3 regions were first amplified by RT-PCR with HTBI primers. Using its own MiXCR run on the multiplex PCR reads, TCRdb lists one record per CDR3 protein. This sample carries under 400,000 distinct CDR3 sequences, around 20% of them seen once, and the ten largest clones take around 50%.

The material sequenced was blood. The receptor was derived from a woman in her 50s with Graves' hyperthyroidism. The chain uses TRBV28 and TRBJ1-2; TRBD1 might be the D (6 bases). CDR3 sequence reads: CASSIPGGNYGYTF. CDR3 DNA: TGTGCCAGCAGCATCCCGGGGGGCAACTATGGCTACACCTTC.